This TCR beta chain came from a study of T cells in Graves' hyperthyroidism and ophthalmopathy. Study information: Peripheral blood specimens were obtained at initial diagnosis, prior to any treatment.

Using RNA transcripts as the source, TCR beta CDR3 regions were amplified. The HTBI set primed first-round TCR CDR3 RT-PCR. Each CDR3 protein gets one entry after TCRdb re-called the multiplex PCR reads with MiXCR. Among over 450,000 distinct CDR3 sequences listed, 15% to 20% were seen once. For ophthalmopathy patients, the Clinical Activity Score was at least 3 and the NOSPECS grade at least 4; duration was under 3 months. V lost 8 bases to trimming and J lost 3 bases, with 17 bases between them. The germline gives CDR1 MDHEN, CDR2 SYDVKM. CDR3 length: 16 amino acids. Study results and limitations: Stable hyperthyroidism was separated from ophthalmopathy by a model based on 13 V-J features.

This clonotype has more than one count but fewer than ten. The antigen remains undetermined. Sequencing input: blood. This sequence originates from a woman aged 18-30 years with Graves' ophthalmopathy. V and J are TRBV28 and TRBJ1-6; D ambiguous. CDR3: CASRILGPDYNSPLHF. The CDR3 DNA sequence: TGTGCCAGCCGGATCCTCGGCCCGGACTATAATTCACCCCTCCACTTT.